A single sample is the source of the 12 T cell receptor beta chains below, sequenced in a study of CD4+ T cells in melanoma. Data came from immunoSEQ multiplex PCR; TCRdb stores just in-frame clones and leaves some out. The repertoire holds about 140,000 clones, around 90% seen once, with about 1.6% in the top ten. These receptor sequences come from a human donor with melanoma.

This chain uses TRBV7-9 with TRBJ1-1; D not resolved. The CDR3 spans 13 residues. V was shortened by 2 bases and J by 1 base, with 5 bases between the two germline ends. Germline V gene sequence: CDR1 SEHNR, CDR2 FQNEAQ (reference sequence). The CDR3 DNA follows: TGTGCCAGCAGCTTATGGGCGAACACTGAAGCTTTCTTT. Translating it yields CASSLWANTEAFF.

In its sample, this clone was seen once. V and J are TRBV9 and TRBJ1-2; D is ambiguous. This CDR3 has 14 amino acids. Germline V gives CDR1 SGDLS, CDR2 YYNGEE. V was trimmed by 3 bases and J by 7 bases, leaving 16 bases between them. The CDR3 reads CASSERPERRGYTF. Written as DNA, the CDR3 is TGTGCCAGCAGCGAAAGACCCGAGCGGCGTGGCTACACCTTC.

V gene TRBV27 combines with J gene TRBJ1-2, with TRBD1 matching over 8 bases. The CDR3 runs 15 residues. The germline CDR1 and CDR2 sequences are MNHEY and SMNVEV (reference sequence). Trimming removed 6 bases from V and 6 bases from J; junction bases left unmatched: 12. CDR3 sequence reads: CASRRTGQGADGYTF. The CDR3 DNA sequence: TGTGCCAGCAGGCGAACGGGCCAGGGGGCAGATGGCTACACCTTC.

The chain has TRBV2 and TRBJ2-1; D gene uncertain. V dropped 8 bases and J dropped 12 bases, with 17 bases sitting between them. The V gene's germline CDR1 is SNHLY and CDR2 FYNNEI. The CDR3 length is 12 residues. The chain's CDR3 is CASRILSRRQFF. CDR3 coding DNA: TGTGCCAGCCGGATACTAAGTAGAAGGCAGTTCTTC.

V gene TRBV30 combines with J gene TRBJ2-1; a possible D gene is TRBD2 (6 bases). V dropped 0 bases and J dropped 6 bases, with 24 bases sitting between them. This CDR3 contains 18 residues. Germline CDR1 is GTSNPN and CDR2 is SVGIG (reference sequence). Here the CDR3 reads CAWSVPRNRRRVINEQFF. The CDR3 DNA follows: TGTGCCTGGAGTGTTCCTCGCAACCGTAGGAGGGTTATCAATGAGCAGTTCTTC.

This chain connects TRBV19 to TRBJ2-3; a weak D match, TRBD1 (5 bases). The length of the CDR3 is 14 residues. V lost 5 bases, J lost 2 bases, and 11 bases lay in between. CDR1 LNHDA and CDR2 SQIVND come from the germline V gene (reference sequence). The CDR3 DNA reads TGTGCCAGTAGTTGGGCAGGGAACACAGATACGCAGTATTTT. Its protein is CASSWAGNTDTQYF.

This chain links TRBV7-8 with TRBJ2-2; TRBD2 agrees at 9 bases. The CDR3 is made up of 16 amino acids. Trimming at V came to 3 bases and at J to 4 bases, leaving 6 bases not matched to a gene. Germline CDR1 SGHVS, CDR2 FQNEAQ. As DNA, the CDR3 is TGTGCCAGCAGCTTCCGCGGGGGGGCGTCCACCGGGGAGCTGTTTTTT. This translates into CASSFRGGASTGELFF. The whole variable domain, remainder taken from reference TRBV7-8 and TRBJ2-2, is GAGVSQSPRYKVAKRGQDVALRCDPISGHVSLFWYQQALGQGPEFLTYFQNEAQLDKSGLPSDRFFAERPEGSVSTLKIQRTQQEDSAVYLCASSFRGGASTGELFFGEGSRLTVL.

The genes are TRBV6-1 and TRBJ1-5; the D is unclear. Germline CDR1 reads MNHNS; CDR2 reads SASEGT. This CDR3 has 13 residues. V dropped 3 bases and J dropped 4 bases, with 7 bases sitting between them. The CDR3, as DNA: TGTGCCAGCAGTGAGCGTCAGAATCAGCCCCAGCATTTT. It translates to CASSERQNQPQHF.

The rearrangement joins TRBV11-1 to TRBJ1-2, with D perhaps matching TRBD1 (6 bases). V lost 5 bases and J 0 bases, leaving 10 bases between the germline ends. Germline V gives CDR1 SGHAT, CDR2 FQDESV (reference sequence). The CDR3 covers 14 residues. DNA for the CDR3: TGTGCCAGCAGCCCAGGGGATTCTAACTATGGCTACACCTTC. It encodes CASSPGDSNYGYTF.

V is TRBV5-4 and J is TRBJ1-5; 7 bases fit TRBD1. The CDR3 totals 14 residues. V lost 4 bases, J lost 1 base, and 2 bases stayed unmatched. The V gene's germline CDR1 is SGHNT and CDR2 YYREEE (reference sequence). The CDR3 is CASSRQGSNQPQHF. The CDR3 DNA follows: TGTGCCAGCAGCCGACAGGGCAGCAATCAGCCCCAGCATTTT.

The chain carries TRBV5-1 and TRBJ1-4; the D is unclear. V lost 7 bases, J lost 7 bases, and 17 bases lay in between. The CDR3 loop spans 14 amino acids. Per germline, CDR1 SGHRS and CDR2 YFSETQ. CDR3 loop: CASAPTSGSEKLFF. The CDR3 DNA reads as TGCGCCAGCGCCCCTACGTCCGGGAGTGAAAAACTGTTTTTT. Variable domain in full (rest from reference TRBV5-1 and TRBJ1-4): KAGVTQTPRYLIKTRGQQVTLSCSPISGHRSVSWYQQTPGQGLQFLFEYFSETQRNKGNFPGRFSGRQFSNSRSEMNVSTLELGDSALYLCASAPTSGSEKLFFGSGTQLSVL.

This sequence joins TRBV2 and TRBJ1-5; 8 bases match TRBD1. Germline V gene sequence: CDR1 SNHLY, CDR2 FYNNEI. The CDR3 spans 14 residues. Losses at the gene ends were 8 bases for V and 2 bases for J; bases not matched to a gene: 5. CDR3 protein: CASVQGERNQPQHF. In nucleotides, the CDR3 is TGTGCCAGCGTACAGGGGGAGCGCAATCAGCCCCAGCATTTT.